The next 27 T cell receptor beta chains were all read from a single sample in a study of blood T cells in healthy people across ages. PCR was performed a second time for about 7 to 11 cycles using a sample-barcoded 5' primer and a J-beta primer mix. TCRdb reprocessed the 5' RACE reads with MiXCR, giving one entry per CDR3 protein. The sample includes over 1.5 million distinct CDR3 sequences, around half of them seen just once. The material sequenced was blood. These receptors all stem from a middle-aged woman in good health.

This chain links TRBV29-1 with TRBJ1-2; unclear D gene. This CDR3 spans 12 amino acids. Germline loops: CDR1 SQVTM, CDR2 ANQGSEA. V lost 7 bases, J lost 4 bases, and 13 bases lay in between. The CDR3 reads CSAGDEVYGYTF. The CDR3 DNA reads TGCAGCGCTGGAGATGAAGTCTATGGCTACACCTTC.

J is TRBJ2-4 and V is TRBV7-8; D remains unclear. V lost 5 bases and J 15 bases, leaving 17 bases between the germline ends. The CDR3 is 12 residues long. CDR1 and CDR2 from the germline V gene are SGHVS and FQNEAQ. The CDR3: CASSQAGRPLYF. The CDR3 nucleotides are TGTGCCAGCAGCCAGGCCGGGCGCCCACTGTACTTC.

Only a few counts were recorded for this clonotype. The J gene is TRBJ1-2, the V gene TRBV27; no clear D. The length of the CDR3 is 13 residues. V was clipped by 3 bases and J by 3 bases, with 8 bases between them. Looked up from germline, CDR1 is MNHEY and CDR2 is SMNVEV (reference sequence). The CDR3 here is CASSLGKYYGYTF. The CDR3 DNA reads as TGTGCCAGCAGTTTGGGAAAATACTATGGCTACACCTTC.

V usage is TRBV7-2 and J usage is TRBJ1-2; D ambiguous. The germline V gene encodes CDR1 SGHTA and CDR2 FQGNSA. V shed 0 bases and J shed 4 bases, with 12 bases lying between them. This CDR3 spans 15 amino acids. CDR3 amino acids: CASSLALDGLYGYTF. In nucleotides, the CDR3 is TGTGCCAGCAGCTTAGCGCTTGACGGCCTCTATGGCTACACCTTC.

The gene calls are TRBV28 and TRBJ2-3; D might be TRBD2 (7 bases). This CDR3 is 13 amino acids long. Between the trimmed V and J ends, which lost 11 bases and 1 base, there was a span of 13 bases. Germline CDR1 and CDR2: MDHEN and SYDVKM. The CDR3 protein is CAGTRGGTDTQYF. The CDR3, as DNA: TGTGCCGGGACACGGGGGGGCACAGATACGCAGTATTTT.

The rearrangement links TRBV29-1 to TRBJ2-3, with 10 bases matching TRBD1. CDR3 size: 15 residues. With V trimmed by 2 bases and J by 2 bases, 4 bases remained unmatched. Germline V gives CDR1 SQVTM, CDR2 ANQGSEA. The CDR3 bases are TGCAGCGTTGAATGGGGGACAGGGGTCACAGATACGCAGTATTTT. Its translation: CSVEWGTGVTDTQYF.

The sample holds one count of this clonotype. The V gene is TRBV6-1, the J gene TRBJ1-5; tentative D call: TRBD1 (6 bases). Germline assignment: CDR1 MNHNS and CDR2 SASEGT. Trimming removed 1 base from V and 2 bases from J, with 9 bases in between. The CDR3 sequence is 15 residues long. The DNA of the CDR3 is TGTGCCAGCAGTGAAGTGGCAGGGGGCAATCAGCCCCAGCATTTT. It translates to CASSEVAGGNQPQHF.

The CDR3 DNA reads TGTGCCAGCGGACAATCCCGGGTGACTTTTACCTACGAGCAGTACTTC. It is translated as CASGQSRVTFTYEQYF. This chain joins TRBV6-2 or TRBV6-3 and TRBJ2-7; D is perhaps TRBD1 (5 bases). The CDR3 consists of 16 residues. Trimming cost V 8 bases and J 2 bases, with 22 bases left between them. Looked up from germline, CDR1 is MNHEY and CDR2 is SVGEGT.

V gene TRBV24-1 combines with J gene TRBJ1-5, with no clear D. The CDR3 is 13 amino acids. V lost 4 bases and J lost 5, with 8 bases in between. Germline V gives CDR1 KGHDR, CDR2 SFDVKD. The CDR3 DNA reads as TGTGCCACCAGTGAGCAAATCGATCAGCCCCAGCATTTT. Translated, it gives CATSEQIDQPQHF.

In this sample, this clonotype turned up a few times. V gene TRBV6-2 or TRBV6-3 combines with J gene TRBJ2-3; D is unclear. The CDR3 has 12 amino acids. Germline values: CDR1 MNHEY, CDR2 SVGEGT. Deletions cut 5 bases from V and 4 bases from J, with 7 bases between. DNA of the CDR3: TGTGCCAGCAGTCACCAGGCAGATACGCAGTATTTT. It translates to CASSHQADTQYF.

This chain links TRBV10-2 with TRBJ2-3; possible D gene TRBD1, 6 bases. Trimming took 6 bases from V and 0 from J, leaving 13 bases between them. This CDR3 comprises 15 residues. Germline CDR1 reads WSHSY; CDR2 reads SAAADI. This CDR3 reads CASRETGPSTDTQYF. The CDR3 DNA sequence: TGCGCCAGCAGAGAGACAGGTCCTAGCACAGATACGCAGTATTTT.

The chain carries TRBV28 and TRBJ2-5; D possibly corresponds to TRBD1 (6 bases). With the DNA end fitting TRBJ2-7 better, the J assignment may be wrong. Germline lookup yields CDR1 MDHEN and CDR2 SYDVKM. The CDR3 runs to 16 residues. CDR3 DNA: TGTGCCAGCAGTCAATGGCAGGGGACAAAGGGTTACGAGCAGTACTTC. Residues: CASSQWQGTKGYEQYF.

This clonotype was counted once. V usage is TRBV20-1 and J usage is TRBJ2-1; D is possibly TRBD1 (5 bases). The CDR3 has 15 amino acids. The V end lost 0 bases, the J end lost 6 bases, and 15 bases lay between the germline ends. Looked up from germline, CDR1 is DFQATT and CDR2 is SNEGSKA (reference sequence). For the CDR3, the DNA is TGCAGTGCTAGAGATCCGGGCAACAGGCCCAATGAGCAGTTCTTC. This codes for CSARDPGNRPNEQFF.

This chain connects TRBV27 to TRBJ1-5, with D possibly matching TRBD1 (5 bases). Germline loops: CDR1 MNHEY, CDR2 SMNVEV (reference sequence). The CDR3 extends over 14 amino acids. V lost 6 bases to trimming and J lost 7 bases, with 16 bases between them. CDR3: CASRQPGTIQPQHF. Written as DNA, the CDR3 is TGTGCCAGCAGACAACCTGGGACCATCCAGCCCCAGCATTTT.

To note about this clonotype: Germline and junction disagree at one end, which may indicate a read error. This chain links TRBV4-3 with TRBJ1-1; a weak D match, TRBD1 (5 bases). Per germline, CDR1 LGHNA and CDR2 YSLEER. The CDR3 sequence is 16 residues long. CDR3 in amino acids: CASSQDQAGDHTEAFF. The CDR3 coding sequence is TGCGCCAGCAGCCAAGATCAGGCGGGGGACCACACTGAAGCCTTCTTT.

The V call is TRBV6-1, the J call TRBJ1-2; 9 bases are a match to TRBD1. Germline CDR1 is MNHNS and CDR2 is SASEGT. J gave up 2 bases and V 8 bases, and 18 bases lay outside the gene matches. The CDR3 is 18 residues long. In DNA, the CDR3 is TGTGCCAGCCATGCCCGGGGAACAGGGGGCTCCTTCAACTATGGCTACACCTTC. This gives the protein CASHARGTGGSFNYGYTF.

The CDR3 DNA is TGTGCCAGCACCGTGGGACGGGGTCCTCAGCGGGGGGGCTTCACAGATACGCAGTATTTT. Amino acids: CASTVGRGPQRGGFTDTQYF. V is TRBV7-2 and J is TRBJ2-3; 10 bases are a match to TRBD2. The J segment lost 2 bases and the V segment lost 7 bases, leaving 21 bases of the junction unmatched. This CDR3 contains 20 residues. Looked up from germline, CDR1 is SGHTA and CDR2 is FQGNSA.

V and J are TRBV20-1 and TRBJ2-1, with 7 bases lining up with TRBD2. The DNA end is more similar to TRBJ2-7, so the J call may be wrong. Germline CDR1 is DFQATT and CDR2 is SNEGSKA (reference sequence). The CDR3 length is 16 residues. The CDR3 spells CSARDWASGEYNEQYF. In nucleotides, the CDR3 is TGCAGTGCTAGAGATTGGGCTAGCGGAGAGTACAATGAGCAGTACTTC.

CDR3 in amino acids: CASSVVQGRDGYTF. DNA of the CDR3: TGTGCCAGCAGCGTAGTTCAGGGTCGGGATGGCTACACCTTC. J is TRBJ1-2 and V is TRBV5-6, with TRBD1 as a possible D gene (5 bases). The CDR3 covers 14 residues. In germline, CDR1 is SGHDT, CDR2 YYEEEE. V was shortened by 4 bases and J by 6 bases, with 16 bases between the two germline ends.

This chain connects TRBV6-5 to TRBJ1-1; unclear D gene. There are 14 residues in the CDR3. Trimming removed 2 bases at V and 1 base at J, with 8 bases between. Germline V gene data show CDR1 as MNHEY and CDR2 as SVGAGI. CDR3 sequence: CASSYLSKNTEAFF. The CDR3 bases are TGTGCCAGCAGTTACCTGTCCAAGAACACTGAAGCTTTCTTT.

This clonotype was seen a few times. The V gene is TRBV24-1, the J gene TRBJ2-1; TRBD1 agrees at 9 bases. After removal of 1 base from V and 4 bases from J, the junction contained 4 bases not matched to a gene. The CDR3 sequence is 16 residues long. Germline-derived CDR1 and CDR2 are KGHDR and SFDVKD. The CDR3 spells CATSDFGQGLYNEQFF. The CDR3 DNA follows: TGTGCCACCAGTGATTTCGGACAGGGGCTTTACAATGAGCAGTTCTTC.

The genes are TRBV15 and TRBJ2-3; D is unresolved. The V gene's germline CDR1 is LNHNV and CDR2 YYDKDF (reference sequence). The length of the CDR3 is 14 residues. The V end was cut by 1 base, the J end by 0 bases, with 5 bases between. For the CDR3, the DNA is TGTGCCACCAGCAGAGTTACTAGCACAGATACGCAGTATTTT. It encodes CATSRVTSTDTQYF. The whole variable domain, remainder taken from reference TRBV15 and TRBJ2-3, is DAMVIQNPRYQVTQFGKPVTLSCSQTLNHNVMYWYQQKSSQAPKLLFHYYDKDFNNEADTPDNFQSRRPNTSFCFLDIRSPGLGDTAMYLCATSRVTSTDTQYFGPGTRLTVL.

This clonotype has only a few counts. The chain is built from TRBV9 and TRBJ2-3, with unresolved D. The V gene's germline CDR1 is SGDLS and CDR2 YYNGEE. The CDR3 has 16 amino acids. Trimming stripped 3 bases from V and 3 bases from J, with 17 bases between. CDR3 DNA: TGTGCCAGCAGCGAGCATGGCAATCTTGTTACAGATACGCAGTATTTT. Translated, it gives CASSEHGNLVTDTQYF.

There are a few counts of this clonotype. The chain couples TRBV20-1 to TRBJ2-7, with D unresolved. Looked up from germline, CDR1 is DFQATT and CDR2 is SNEGSKA (reference sequence). This CDR3 spans 13 amino acids. V was trimmed by 3 bases and J by 3 bases, leaving 12 bases between them. This CDR3 reads CSARAPDGYEQYF. In DNA form, the CDR3 reads TGCAGTGCTAGGGCTCCGGACGGCTACGAGCAGTACTTC.

CDR3: CASSDKGSDGYTF. CDR3 coding DNA: TGTGCCAGCAGTGATAAGGGATCCGATGGCTACACCTTC. The chain carries TRBV2 and TRBJ1-2; D unresolved. There are 13 residues in the CDR3. Trimming shortened V by 3 bases and J by 6 bases, and 11 bases separated the two germline ends. CDR1 is SNHLY, CDR2 FYNNEI, per germline.

The chain recombines TRBV11-2 with TRBJ2-3, with TRBD1 matching 10 bases. V shed 4 bases and J 4 bases; nucleotides not matched to a gene: 11. The germline gives CDR1 SGHAT, CDR2 FQNNGV. The CDR3 runs to 17 residues. CDR3 sequence reads: CASSSTPGQGRADTQYF. In DNA form, the CDR3 reads TGTGCCAGCAGCTCCACACCGGGACAGGGGAGAGCAGATACGCAGTATTTT.

The chain combines TRBV29-1 with TRBJ1-2; no reliable D call. CDR1 and CDR2 (germline): SQVTM, ANQGSEA. The CDR3 has 12 amino acids. Trimming took off 6 bases at V and 6 bases at J, with 14 bases between the two ends. CDR3 bases: TGCAGCGTCGTACTTCGGACGGATGGCTACACCTTC. Encoded protein: CSVVLRTDGYTF. Drawing the rest from reference TRBV29-1 and TRBJ1-2, the complete variable domain is SAVISQKPSRDICQRGTSLTIQCQVDSQVTMMFWYRQQPGQSLTLIATANQGSEATYESGFVIDKFPISRPNLTFSTLTVSNMSPEDSSIYLCSVVLRTDGYTFGSGTRLTVV.